This T cell receptor beta chain was identified during a study of blood T cells in healthy people across ages. This CDR3 region has 16 residues. V shed 2 bases and J shed 2 bases, with 16 bases lying between them. CDR1 SGDLS and CDR2 YYNGEE come from the germline V gene. Whole-study results and caveats: It was the long-lived donors that had more naive CD4+ cells and higher diversity than aged donors.

On this clonotype itself: Its matching antigen is unknown.

Primed by a sample-barcoded 5' primer and a J-beta primer mix, a second PCR proceeded for roughly 6 to 12 cycles. TCRdb recomputed calls from the 5' RACE reads with MiXCR, one row per CDR3 protein. The table includes under 2,000,000 distinct CDR3 sequences, 49% detected once. The sample comprised blood. This TCR was recovered from a woman in her thirties or forties in good health. J is TRBJ1-2 and V is TRBV9; D call uncertain. Here the CDR3 DNA reads TGTGCCAGCAGCGTGCCGCGATTCGGAAGGAACTATGGCTACACCTTC. Protein: CASSVPRFGRNYGYTF.